These 4 T cell receptor beta chains came from one sample sequenced in a study of CD4 T cells in relation to SARS-CoV-2 and coronaviruses. Before the COVID-19 pandemic, during about 2010-2019, CD4+ T cells were taken from unexposed donors. After roughly ten days of culture, CD4+ T cells were isolated. What these receptors recognize is not known. Method: immunoSEQ multiplex PCR; TCRdb's copy keeps in-frame clones and lacks some. The sample contains some 26,000 clones, around three quarters of which appear only once. Sequenced input: CD4+ T cells from PBMCs, cultured in vitro. These receptors all come from a human donor in good health.

This chain joins TRBV6-2 or TRBV6-3 and TRBJ2-7; the match to TRBD2 covers 12 bases. The length of the CDR3 is 15 residues. V lost 2 bases to trimming and J lost 5 bases; unmatched junction nucleotides: 4. Germline V gene data show CDR1 as MNHEY and CDR2 as SVGEGT. The CDR3 reads CASSYPSGGANEQYF. The CDR3 DNA sequence: TGTGCCAGCAGTTACCCTAGCGGGGGGGCTAACGAGCAGTACTTC.

The chain combines TRBV7-2 with TRBJ2-2, with 9 bases aligning to TRBD2. After removal of 5 bases from V and 8 bases from J, the junction contained 9 bases not matched to a gene. The CDR3 is 15 amino acids. In germline, CDR1 is SGHTA, CDR2 FQGNSA. This CDR3 is CASSPRASGAGELFF. The CDR3 bases are TGTGCCAGCAGCCCCCGGGCTAGCGGGGCGGGGGAGCTGTTTTTT.

This rearrangement joins TRBV6-2 or TRBV6-3 to TRBJ2-1; TRBD1 aligns across 11 bases. The CDR3 is 14 amino acids. The junction had 4 bases not matched to a gene; V was cut back by 5 bases and J by 7 bases. Germline CDR1 MNHEY, CDR2 SVGEGT. Written as DNA, the CDR3 is TGTGCCAGCAGTGGACAGGGGGCTATGAATGAGCAGTTCTTC. Translating gives CASSGQGAMNEQFF.

The chain employs TRBV4-1 and TRBJ1-1; no clear D gene. Deletions cut 5 bases from V and 5 bases from J, with 15 bases between. The CDR3 totals 14 residues. Germline V gives CDR1 MGHRA, CDR2 YSYEKL. The CDR3 DNA is TGCGCCAGCAGCGATTTAAGCTTGGGGACTGAAGCTTTCTTT. Encoded protein: CASSDLSLGTEAFF.